The 4 T cell receptor beta chains below were found in one sample sequenced in a study of blood T cells in healthy people across ages. A second 7 to 11 cycle PCR used barcoded and J-beta primers. TCRdb recomputed calls from the 5' RACE reads with MiXCR, one row per CDR3 protein. The sample records 600,000 or so distinct CDR3 sequences, around 48% being singletons. The specimen sequenced was blood. All receptors come from a man of 80 years or more in good health.

The chain carries TRBV24-1 and TRBJ2-1, with D hard to call. The tail of the sequence fits TRBJ2-7 better, so the J call may be wrong. The length of the CDR3 is 12 residues. Germline assignment: CDR1 KGHDR and CDR2 SFDVKD. CDR3 in DNA: TGTGCCACCAGTGACCCTCACAATGAGCAGTACTTC. Its translation is CATSDPHNEQYF.

This rearrangement joins TRBV7-2 to TRBJ2-7, with D perhaps matching TRBD2 (5 bases). Trimming pared 1 base from V and 2 bases from J, leaving 12 bases between. This CDR3 region has 15 residues. The V gene's germline CDR1 is SGHTA and CDR2 FQGNSA. The CDR3 region is CASSLDAADPYEQYF. The CDR3 coding sequence is TGTGCCAGCAGCTTAGATGCAGCGGACCCCTACGAGCAGTACTTC.

This clonotype appeared once. The gene calls are TRBV29-1 and TRBJ2-3; 7 bases match TRBD1. This CDR3 has 13 residues. Germline V gene lookup returns CDR1 SQVTM and CDR2 ANQGSEA. The trim removed 3 bases at V and 4 bases at J, leaving 4 bases unmatched. This chain's CDR3 is CSVDGQDADTQYF. The CDR3 DNA reads TGCAGCGTTGATGGACAGGATGCAGATACGCAGTATTTT.

This clonotype was seen a handful of times. This chain joins TRBV20-1 and TRBJ2-3; 8 nucleotides line up with TRBD1. The V gene end was trimmed by 6 bases and the J gene end by 0 bases; junction bases not matched to a gene: 5. Per germline, CDR1 DFQATT and CDR2 SNEGSKA (reference sequence). This CDR3 has 14 residues. The CDR3 protein is CSALGQASTDTQYF. The CDR3, as DNA: TGCAGTGCATTGGGACAGGCTAGCACAGATACGCAGTATTTT.